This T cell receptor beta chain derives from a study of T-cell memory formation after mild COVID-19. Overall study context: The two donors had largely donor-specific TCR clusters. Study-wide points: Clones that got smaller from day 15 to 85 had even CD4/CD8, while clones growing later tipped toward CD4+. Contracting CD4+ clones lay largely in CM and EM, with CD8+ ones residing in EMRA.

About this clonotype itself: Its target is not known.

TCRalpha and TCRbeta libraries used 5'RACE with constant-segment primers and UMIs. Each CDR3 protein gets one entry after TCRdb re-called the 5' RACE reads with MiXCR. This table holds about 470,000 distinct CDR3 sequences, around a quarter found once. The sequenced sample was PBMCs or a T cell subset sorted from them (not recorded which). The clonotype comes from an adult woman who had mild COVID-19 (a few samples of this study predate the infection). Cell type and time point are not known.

The CDR3 reads CASSPTGTAETQYF. Written as DNA, the CDR3 is TGCGCCAGCAGCCCTACAGGGACGGCGGAGACCCAGTACTTC. The chain joins TRBV5-1 to TRBJ2-5; D is possibly TRBD1 (6 bases). Per the germline V gene, CDR1 is SGHRS and CDR2 is YFSETQ. V lost 4 bases to trimming and J lost 5 bases, with 15 bases between them. This CDR3 region has 14 residues.